These 30 T cell receptor beta chains were all obtained from the same sample, sequenced in a study of blood T cell repertoires in COVID-19. Data came from immunoSEQ multiplex PCR; TCRdb stores just in-frame clones and leaves some out. The sample shows some 400,000 clones, roughly 80% of them seen only once. Material for sequencing was peripheral blood. Every receptor here comes from a human donor with acute or convalescent COVID-19. The donor label of this sample is uncertain.

The rearrangement joins TRBV25-1 to TRBJ2-2, with D possibly matching TRBD1 (6 bases). V shed 6 bases and J shed 0 bases, with 14 bases lying between them. This CDR3 is 16 amino acids long. Per the germline V gene, CDR1 is MGHDK and CDR2 is SYGVNS. CDR3 nucleotide sequence: TGTGCCAGCAGCCCCCTGGGGACAACGAACACCGGGGAGCTGTTTTTT. Encoded protein: CASSPLGTTNTGELFF.

The rearrangement joins TRBV2 to TRBJ2-1; 7 nucleotides agree with TRBD1. The trim removed 2 bases at V and 12 bases at J, leaving 10 bases unmatched. CDR1 SNHLY and CDR2 FYNNEI come from the germline V gene. The CDR3 extends over 14 amino acids. CDR3: CASSENGRGTAQFF. The CDR3 DNA sequence: TGTGCCAGCAGTGAAAACGGCCGAGGGACAGCGCAGTTCTTC. Using reference TRBV2 and TRBJ2-1 for the parts outside the CDR3, the full variable domain is EPEVTQTPSHQVTQMGQEVILRCVPISNHLYFYWYRQILGQKVEFLVSFYNNEISEKSEIFDDQFSVERPDGSNFTLKIRSTKLEDSAMYFCASSENGRGTAQFFGPGTRLTVL.

The chain uses TRBV30 and TRBJ2-7; possible D gene TRBD1, 5 bases. CDR1 and CDR2 (germline): GTSNPN, SVGIG (reference sequence). Deletions cut 5 bases from V and 5 bases from J, with 19 bases between. The CDR3 runs to 14 residues. The CDR3 DNA reads TGTGCCTGGGGCCGGAAGGGGCAGAAAAACGAGCAGTACTTC. Residues: CAWGRKGQKNEQYF.

V gene TRBV18 combines with J gene TRBJ2-7, with 10 bases aligning to TRBD2. CDR1 is KGHSH, CDR2 LQKENI, per germline. J gave up 4 bases and V 2 bases, and 14 bases lay outside the gene matches. CDR3 length equals 18 residues. The CDR3 DNA is TGTGCCAGCTCACCAGTTAGTAGCGGGGGGTCTGAATTATACGAGCAGTACTTC. Translated: CASSPVSSGGSELYEQYF.

The table lists this clone with a few counts. The V and J genes are TRBV19 and TRBJ2-6, with 8 bases fitting TRBD1. J lost 0 bases, V lost 4 bases, and 14 bases had no gene match. Germline V gives CDR1 LNHDA, CDR2 SQIVND (reference sequence). CDR3 length equals 20 residues. CDR3 bases: TGTGCCAGTAGTAAGGGGCCAACCGGGACAGGCGTCTCTGGGGCCAACGTCCTGACTTTC. It yields the protein CASSKGPTGTGVSGANVLTF. The full variable domain, rest sourced from reference TRBV19 and TRBJ2-6, is DGGITQSPKYLFRKEGQNVTLSCEQNLNHDAMYWYRQDPGQGLRLIYYSQIVNDFQKGDIAEGYSVSREKKESFPLTVTSAQKNPTAFYLCASSKGPTGTGVSGANVLTFGAGSRLTVL.

J is TRBJ1-1 and V is TRBV27, with D maybe TRBD1 (6 bases). Trimming removed 7 bases from V and 0 bases from J, with 12 bases in between. Germline values: CDR1 MNHEY, CDR2 SMNVEV (reference sequence). This CDR3 is 14 amino acids long. The CDR3 DNA follows: TGTGCCAGCACCAAGACAGGCATGAACACTGAAGCTTTCTTT. This codes for CASTKTGMNTEAFF.

J is TRBJ2-5 and V is TRBV7-2, with TRBD2 identical over 10 bases. V was pared by 5 bases and J by 5 bases, with 17 bases of the junction left unmatched. CDR3 length: 18 residues. Germline loops: CDR1 SGHTA, CDR2 FQGNSA. CDR3 loop: CASSIGGTSVSRGETQYF. The CDR3 DNA reads as TGTGCCAGCAGCATAGGGGGGACTAGCGTGTCCCGGGGGGAGACCCAGTACTTC.

The chain couples TRBV3-1 (or the pseudogene TRBV3-2) to TRBJ2-2; 10 positions match TRBD1. Per the germline V gene, CDR1 is LGHDT and CDR2 is YNNKEL (reference sequence). The trim removed 7 bases at V and 7 bases at J, leaving 9 bases unmatched. The CDR3 totals 15 residues. The CDR3 nucleotides read TGTGCCAGCATCAAGGGGGACAGGGGTAACGGGGAGCTGTTTTTT. Translating it yields CASIKGDRGNGELFF.

The V gene is TRBV18, the J gene TRBJ1-6; no clear D. The CDR3 is 17 residues long. V dropped 4 bases and J dropped 4 bases, with 17 bases sitting between them. Germline V gives CDR1 KGHSH, CDR2 LQKENI. In nucleotides, the CDR3 is TGTGCCAGCTCACAGTTGGGTGGTGGGGAGTATAATTCACCCCTCCACTTT. This sequence encodes CASSQLGGGEYNSPLHF.

The chain links TRBV5-1 to TRBJ1-2; a possible D gene is TRBD1 (5 bases). Germline V CDR1 and CDR2: SGHRS, YFSETQ. V was cut by 4 bases and J by 4 bases, with 17 bases left in between. The CDR3 contains 15 residues. CDR3 coding DNA: TGCGCCAGCAGCCCGGACACCCCCTGGGTCTATGGCTACACCTTC. Translating gives CASSPDTPWVYGYTF. Full variable domain (outside the CDR3, taken from reference TRBV5-1 and TRBJ1-2): KAGVTQTPRYLIKTRGQQVTLSCSPISGHRSVSWYQQTPGQGLQFLFEYFSETQRNKGNFPGRFSGRQFSNSRSEMNVSTLELGDSALYLCASSPDTPWVYGYTFGSGTRLTVV.

The chain joins TRBV21-1 to TRBJ2-7; the table's D call, TRBD2, has no DNA check behind it. TRBV21-1 is labeled a pseudogene. This CDR3 spans 18 amino acids. Written as DNA, the CDR3 is TGTGCCAGCAGCAAGGGGGGACTAGCGGTGTTTAGGGACTACGAGCAGTACTTC. Encoded protein: CASSKGGLAVFRDYEQYF.

The CDR3: CASSVQKSGNTIYF. The CDR3 coding sequence is TGTGCCAGCAGCGTACAAAAGTCCGGAAACACCATATATTTT. The rearrangement uses TRBV7-8 and TRBJ1-3; no firm D call. V lost 5 bases, J lost 4 bases, and 12 bases lay in between. Germline values: CDR1 SGHVS, CDR2 FQNEAQ. The CDR3 has 14 residues.

The CDR3, as DNA: TGCGCCAGCAGCTGGACCGGACACTCAGATACGCAGTATTTT. This codes for CASSWTGHSDTQYF. The rearrangement joins TRBV5-1 to TRBJ2-3; TRBD1 is a possible D gene (5 bases). Germline-derived CDR1 and CDR2 are SGHRS and YFSETQ. The CDR3 loop spans 14 amino acids. Trimming took 3 bases from V and 4 from J, leaving 12 bases between them.

The chain combines TRBV9 with TRBJ2-5, with D possibly being TRBD2 (5 bases). The CDR3 runs to 13 residues. V was trimmed by 4 bases and J by 5 bases, leaving 12 bases between them. Germline CDR1 and CDR2: SGDLS and YYNGEE. The CDR3 loop reads CASSPTSGETQYF. CDR3 nucleotide sequence: TGTGCCAGCAGCCCAACTAGTGGGGAGACCCAGTACTTC. The full variable domain, with the rest looked up from reference TRBV9 and TRBJ2-5, is DSGVTQTPKHLITATGQRVTLRCSPRSGDLSVYWYQQSLDQGLQFLIQYYNGEERAKGNILERFSAQQFPDLHSELNLSSLELGDSALYFCASSPTSGETQYFGPGTRLLVL.

The V and J genes are TRBV5-4 and TRBJ2-2; TRBD2 agrees at 8 bases. The germline gives CDR1 SGHNT, CDR2 YYREEE (reference sequence). The CDR3 is 15 amino acids. Trimming removed 4 bases from V and 3 bases from J; junction bases left unmatched: 5. In nucleotides, the CDR3 is TGTGCCAGCAGCCGCCGGGGGGGGGACACCGGGGAGCTGTTTTTT. It specifies CASSRRGGDTGELFF.

The rearrangement uses TRBV2 and TRBJ2-7; tentative D call: TRBD1 (5 bases). The V gene's germline CDR1 is SNHLY and CDR2 FYNNEI. The CDR3 is made up of 14 amino acids. V shed 7 bases and J shed 2 bases, with 15 bases lying between them. In DNA form, the CDR3 reads TGTGCCAGCACAACAGGATCCTTAGCCTACGAGCAGTACTTC. Residues: CASTTGSLAYEQYF.

The chain joins TRBV4-1 to TRBJ1-5; a weak D match, TRBD1 (5 bases). The CDR3 has 16 amino acids. The germline CDR1 and CDR2 sequences are MGHRA and YSYEKL. The V end was cut by 5 bases, the J end by 9 bases, with 23 bases between. For the CDR3, the DNA is TGCGCCAGCAGCACGGACCGGTCGGGGGTTCTCCGGCCCCAGCATTTT. This gives the protein CASSTDRSGVLRPQHF.

This clone occurred a few times. The gene calls are TRBV28 and TRBJ1-5, with 7 nucleotides matching TRBD1. CDR1 MDHEN and CDR2 SYDVKM come from the germline V gene. Trimming at V came to 5 bases and at J to 1 base, leaving 8 bases not matched to a gene. The CDR3 totals 16 residues. CDR3 coding DNA: TGTGCCAGCAGTCCGACAGGGCTATTAAGCAATCAGCCCCAGCATTTT. Translating gives CASSPTGLLSNQPQHF.

There are a few counts of this clone. The chain carries TRBV2 and TRBJ1-1, with 7 bases matching TRBD1. Germline CDR1 reads SNHLY; CDR2 reads FYNNEI. The length of the CDR3 is 13 residues. V lost 6 bases to trimming and J lost 8 bases; unmatched junction nucleotides: 9. In DNA form, the CDR3 reads TGTGCCAGCAGGGTTAGACAGGGCGGGGAAGCTTTCTTT. This codes for CASRVRQGGEAFF. The entire variable domain, with the rest obtained from reference TRBV2 and TRBJ1-1, is as follows: EPEVTQTPSHQVTQMGQEVILRCVPISNHLYFYWYRQILGQKVEFLVSFYNNEISEKSEIFDDQFSVERPDGSNFTLKIRSTKLEDSAMYFCASRVRQGGEAFFGQGTRLTVV.

This rearrangement joins TRBV28 to TRBJ1-4; D is possibly TRBD1 (6 bases). The CDR3 covers 15 residues. V was shortened by 3 bases and J by 8 bases, with 16 bases between the two germline ends. Germline V gene lookup returns CDR1 MDHEN and CDR2 SYDVKM. This chain's CDR3 is CASSLGGRLREKLFF. The CDR3 nucleotides are TGTGCCAGCAGTTTGGGGGGGCGACTAAGAGAAAAACTGTTTTTT. The full variable domain, rest sourced from reference TRBV28 and TRBJ1-4, is DVKVTQSSRYLVKRTGEKVFLECVQDMDHENMFWYRQDPGLGLRLIYFSYDVKMKEKGDIPEGYSVSREKKERFSLILESASTNQTSMYLCASSLGGRLREKLFFGSGTQLSVL.

The chain combines TRBV6-5 with TRBJ1-6; D uncertain. With 11 bases removed from V and 2 bases from J, the gap between germline ends came to 10 bases. The germline V gene encodes CDR1 MNHEY and CDR2 SVGAGI. There are 13 residues in the CDR3. The CDR3 spells CASKQPYNSPLHF. DNA of the CDR3: TGTGCCTCGAAGCAACCCTATAATTCACCCCTCCACTTT.

The gene calls are TRBV18 and TRBJ2-3; D is undetermined. V was pared by 2 bases and J by 1 base, with 7 bases between. The CDR3 totals 14 residues. Germline V lookup: CDR1 KGHSH, CDR2 LQKENI. This chain's CDR3 is CASSPYLGTDTQYF. The DNA for the CDR3 is TGTGCCAGCTCACCATATCTCGGCACAGATACGCAGTATTTT.

The V call is TRBV7-9, the J call TRBJ2-2, with 13 bases fitting TRBD2. The CDR3 spans 18 residues. Germline V lookup: CDR1 SEHNR, CDR2 FQNEAQ (reference sequence). With V trimmed by 6 bases and J by 3 bases, 10 bases remained unmatched. CDR3 nucleotides: TGTGCCAGCAGAAACCAAAGGACTAGCGGGAGATACACCGGGGAGCTGTTTTTT. Protein: CASRNQRTSGRYTGELFF.

This chain links TRBV27 with TRBJ2-5, with 8 bases identical to TRBD1. The CDR3 totals 14 residues. After removal of 8 bases from V and 4 bases from J, the junction contained 9 bases not matched to a gene. CDR1 MNHEY and CDR2 SMNVEV come from the germline V gene (reference sequence). Here the CDR3 DNA reads TGTGCCAGCCAAGAAGGACAGGGCGTAGAGACCCAGTACTTC. Its protein product is CASQEGQGVETQYF.

This clone was detected a few times. This chain uses TRBV5-4 with TRBJ2-7, with D maybe TRBD2 (6 bases). This CDR3 comprises 15 residues. Per the germline V gene, CDR1 is SGHNT and CDR2 is YYREEE (reference sequence). V was clipped by 4 bases and J by 0 bases, with 14 bases between them. CDR3 in DNA: TGTGCCAGCAGCGGCGGCGGGGTAAGCTCCTACGAGCAGTACTTC. This translates into CASSGGGVSSYEQYF.

This rearrangement joins TRBV7-2 to TRBJ2-2, with 8 bases that match TRBD2. V dropped 2 bases and J dropped 0; count of bases not matched to a gene: 5. The CDR3 contains 17 residues. Per germline, CDR1 SGHTA and CDR2 FQGNSA. As DNA, the CDR3 is TGTGCCAGCAGCTTACGCGGGGGGCCGTCGAACACCGGGGAGCTGTTTTTT. As protein: CASSLRGGPSNTGELFF.

This clone was seen just once. The V call is TRBV5-1, the J call TRBJ2-3; a weak D match, TRBD2 (6 bases). V was clipped by 5 bases and J by 0 bases, with 13 bases between them. The length of the CDR3 is 15 residues. Germline CDR1 SGHRS, CDR2 YFSETQ. The CDR3 region is CASSFGAGSTDTQYF. The CDR3 region has the DNA TGCGCCAGCAGTTTCGGAGCGGGCAGCACAGATACGCAGTATTTT. The complete variable domain, with remaining parts taken from reference TRBV5-1 and TRBJ2-3, reads KAGVTQTPRYLIKTRGQQVTLSCSPISGHRSVSWYQQTPGQGLQFLFEYFSETQRNKGNFPGRFSGRQFSNSRSEMNVSTLELGDSALYLCASSFGAGSTDTQYFGPGTRLTVL.

The chain carries TRBV10-3 and TRBJ1-5; a weak D match, TRBD1 (6 bases). CDR3 length: 15 residues. CDR1 is ENHRY and CDR2 is SYGVKD in the germline V gene. V gave up 6 bases and J gave up 3 bases, with 15 bases separating them. In DNA, the CDR3 is TGTGCCATCAGCAGCCAGGGGACCAACAATCAGCCCCAGCATTTT. This encodes CAISSQGTNNQPQHF.

The chain recombines TRBV14 with TRBJ1-1; maybe TRBD1 (5 bases). The germline V and J ends were trimmed by 3 bases and 4 bases, with 15 bases remaining between them. The CDR3 is made up of 15 amino acids. Germline lookup yields CDR1 SGHDN and CDR2 FVKESK. CDR3 sequence (DNA): TGTGCCAGCAGCCACCTAAGCCCCAGGGTCACTGAAGCTTTCTTT. Its translation: CASSHLSPRVTEAFF.

This clone was picked up a small number of times. The chain is built from TRBV5-6 and TRBJ1-4; the match to TRBD1 covers 9 bases. The CDR3 covers 16 residues. CDR1 is SGHDT, CDR2 YYEEEE, per germline. The junction had 8 bases not matched to a gene; V was cut back by 3 bases and J by 5 bases. CDR3 sequence reads: CASSYSGTGKNEKLFF. The DNA of the CDR3 is TGTGCCAGCAGCTACTCCGGGACAGGGAAGAATGAAAAACTGTTTTTT.